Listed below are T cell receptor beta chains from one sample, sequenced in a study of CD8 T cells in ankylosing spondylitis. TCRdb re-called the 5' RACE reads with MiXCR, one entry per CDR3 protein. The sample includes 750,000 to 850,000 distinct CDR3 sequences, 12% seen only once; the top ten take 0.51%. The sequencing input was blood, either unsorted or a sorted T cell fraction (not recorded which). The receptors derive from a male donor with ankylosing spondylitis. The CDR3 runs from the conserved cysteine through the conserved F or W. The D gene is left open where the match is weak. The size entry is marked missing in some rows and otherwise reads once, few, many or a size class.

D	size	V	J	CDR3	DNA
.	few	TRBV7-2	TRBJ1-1	CASSLAQWYRVGTEAFF	TGTGCCAGCAGCTTAGCGCAATGGTACAGGGTTGGCACTGAAGCTTTCTTT
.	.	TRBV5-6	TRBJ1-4	CASSFHPDEKLFF	TGTGCCAGCAGCTTCCATCCTGATGAAAAACTGTTTTTT
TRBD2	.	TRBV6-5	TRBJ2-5	CAVGREAQYF	TGTGCCGTTGGGAGGGAGGCCCAGTACTTC
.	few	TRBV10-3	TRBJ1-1	CAISEQLNTEAFF	TGTGCCATCAGTGAACAATTGAACACTGAAGCTTTCTTT
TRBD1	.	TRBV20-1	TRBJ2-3	CSAPDRTGTDTQYF	TGCAGTGCGCCGGACAGGACGGGCACAGATACGCAGTATTTT
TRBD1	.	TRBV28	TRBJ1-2	CASSPRGQDYGYTF	TGTGCCAGCAGCCCTCGGGGACAGGATTATGGCTACACCTTC
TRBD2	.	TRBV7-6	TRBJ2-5	CASSPIGGIGGSQYF	TGTGCCAGCAGCCCCATCGGGGGGATCGGCGGGTCCCAGTACTTC
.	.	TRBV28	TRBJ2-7	CASSLVRAGQYF	TGTGCCAGCAGTTTGGTCCGGGCGGGGCAGTACTTC
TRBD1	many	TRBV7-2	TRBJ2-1	CASSFGQAEQFF	TGTGCCAGCAGCTTCGGACAGGCTGAGCAGTTCTTC
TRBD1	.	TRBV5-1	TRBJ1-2	CASSVSGQDYGYTF	TGCGCCAGCAGCGTTTCAGGACAGGACTATGGCTACACCTTC
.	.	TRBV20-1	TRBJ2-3	CSAGAVGGSPYTQYF	TGCAGTGCGGGGGCTGTGGGCGGGAGCCCGTATACGCAGTATTTT
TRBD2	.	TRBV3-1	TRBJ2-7	CASSLSGTRSEQYF	TGTGCCAGCAGTCTTTCCGGGACTAGAAGCGAGCAGTACTTC
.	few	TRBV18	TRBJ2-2	CASSPRRDTGELFF	TGTGCCAGCTCACCTCGACGGGACACCGGGGAGCTGTTTTTT
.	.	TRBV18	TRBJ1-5	CASSPITGLNQPQHF	TGTGCCAGCTCACCAATCACAGGGCTCAATCAGCCCCAGCATTTT
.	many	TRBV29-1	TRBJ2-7	CSVASSYEQYF	TGCAGCGTTGCGTCCTCCTACGAGCAGTACTTC
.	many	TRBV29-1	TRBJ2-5	CSVVLTGGTQYF	TGCAGCGTTGTACTAACGGGTGGGACCCAGTACTTC
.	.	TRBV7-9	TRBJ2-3	CASSLTTDSYDTQYF	TGTGCCAGCAGCTTAACGACAGACTCCTATGATACGCAGTATTTT
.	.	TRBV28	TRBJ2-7	CASGPLREQYF	TGTGCCAGCGGTCCACTCCGCGAGCAGTACTTC
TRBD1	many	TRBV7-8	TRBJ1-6	CASSPQDRDNSPLHF	TGTGCCAGCAGCCCCCAGGACAGGGATAATTCACCCCTCCACTTT
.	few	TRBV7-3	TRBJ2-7	CASSLTGRGSEQYF	TGTGCCAGCAGCTTAACCGGACGGGGGTCCGAGCAGTACTTC
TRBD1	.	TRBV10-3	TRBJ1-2	CAIRGDRGYGYTF	TGTGCCATCAGGGGGGACAGGGGGTATGGCTACACCTTC
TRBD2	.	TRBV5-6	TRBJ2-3	CASSLLLAGDHTDTQYF	TGTGCCAGCAGCTTGCTGCTAGCGGGGGACCACACAGATACGCAGTATTTT
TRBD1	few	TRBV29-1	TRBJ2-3	CSADRGVGTDTQYF	TGCAGCGCCGACAGGGGCGTTGGCACAGATACGCAGTATTTT
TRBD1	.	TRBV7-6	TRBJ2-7	CASSRLQGSSYEQYF	TGTGCCAGCAGCCGATTACAGGGGAGCTCCTACGAGCAGTACTTC
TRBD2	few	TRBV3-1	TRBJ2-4	CASSQLAVRENIQYF	TGTGCCAGCAGCCAGCTAGCGGTACGGGAAAACATTCAGTACTTC
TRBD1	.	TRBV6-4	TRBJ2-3	CASSDRTGGPDTQYF	TGTGCCAGCAGTGACCGGACAGGGGGCCCAGATACGCAGTATTTT
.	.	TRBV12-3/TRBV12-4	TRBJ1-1	CASTYQVNTEAFF	TGTGCCAGCACTTATCAGGTGAACACTGAAGCTTTCTTT
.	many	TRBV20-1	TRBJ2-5	CSAVGTEETQYF	TGCAGTGCTGTAGGGACTGAAGAGACCCAGTACTTC
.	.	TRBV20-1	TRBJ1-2	CSAGRPNYGYTF	TGCAGTGCTGGCAGGCCTAACTATGGCTACACCTTC
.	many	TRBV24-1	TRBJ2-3	CATSDGHTDTQYF	TGTGCCACCAGTGATGGACACACAGATACGCAGTATTTT
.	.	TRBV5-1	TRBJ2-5	CASSLNAAGPETQYF	TGCGCCAGCAGCTTGAATGCTGCGGGTCCGGAGACCCAGTACTTC
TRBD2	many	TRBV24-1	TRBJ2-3	CATSDFGGGRTDTQYF	TGTGCCACCAGTGATTTTGGCGGGGGACGCACAGATACGCAGTATTTT
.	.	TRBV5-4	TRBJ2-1	CASSLVPTLGDEQFF	TGTGCCAGCAGCTTGGTCCCGACGTTGGGCGATGAGCAGTTCTTC
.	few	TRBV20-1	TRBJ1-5	CSASPMGVDSNQPQHF	TGCAGTGCTAGTCCGATGGGGGTCGATAGCAATCAGCCCCAGCATTTT
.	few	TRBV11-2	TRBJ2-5	CASSATFQETQYF	TGTGCCAGCAGCGCCACGTTCCAAGAGACCCAGTACTTC
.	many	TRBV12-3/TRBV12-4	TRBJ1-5	CASSDPRGPQHF	TGTGCCAGCAGTGACCCCAGGGGGCCCCAGCATTTT
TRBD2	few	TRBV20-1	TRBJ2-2	CSAGLAGGGTGELFF	TGCAGTGCTGGACTAGCGGGAGGTGGAACCGGGGAGCTGTTTTTT
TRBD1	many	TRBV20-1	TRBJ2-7	CSAREGQGQYF	TGCAGTGCTAGAGAAGGACAGGGGCAGTACTTC
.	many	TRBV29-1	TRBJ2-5	CSVASGTSSF	.
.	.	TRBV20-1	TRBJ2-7	CSASLGAVRNEQYF	TGCAGTGCTAGTCTAGGGGCGGTTCGTAACGAGCAGTACTTC
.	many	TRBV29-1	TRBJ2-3	CSGGDPDTQYF	TGCAGCGGAGGGGATCCAGATACGCAGTATTTT
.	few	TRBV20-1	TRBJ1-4	CSARVHGGLRHEKLFF	TGCAGTGCTAGAGTCCACGGGGGGTTGCGGCATGAAAAACTGTTTTTT
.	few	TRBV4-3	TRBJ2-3	CASSQTGEDTQYF	TGCGCCAGCAGCCAAACGGGAGAAGATACGCAGTATTTT
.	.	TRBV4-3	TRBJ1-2	CASSQDLSADYGYTF	TGCGCCAGCAGCCAAGATCTTTCGGCGGACTATGGCTACACCTTC
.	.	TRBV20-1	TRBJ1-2	CSARQGPRYGYTF	TGCAGTGCTAGACAGGGGCCTCGCTATGGCTACACCTTC
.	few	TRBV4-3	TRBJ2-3	CASSQERTDTQYF	TGCGCCAGCAGCCAAGAACGCACAGATACGCAGTATTTT
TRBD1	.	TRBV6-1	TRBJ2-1	CASSTIRGHPYNEQFF	TGTGCCAGCAGTACCATCAGGGGGCACCCCTACAATGAGCAGTTCTTC
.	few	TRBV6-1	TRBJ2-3	CASSWGGGHGTDTQYF	TGTGCCAGCAGCTGGGGAGGGGGACACGGCACAGATACGCAGTATTTT
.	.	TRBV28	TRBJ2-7	CASSLIGIEQYF	TGTGCCAGCAGTTTGATTGGCATCGAGCAGTACTTC
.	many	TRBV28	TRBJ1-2	CASSFGVNYGYTF	TGTGCCAGCAGTTTTGGGGTTAACTATGGCTACACCTTC
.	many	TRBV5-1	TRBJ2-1	CASSLGTTANEQFF	TGCGCCAGCAGCTTAGGGACAACTGCCAATGAGCAGTTCTTC
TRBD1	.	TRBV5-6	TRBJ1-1	CASSWDRGDTEAFF	TGTGCCAGCAGCTGGGACAGGGGGGACACTGAAGCTTTCTTT
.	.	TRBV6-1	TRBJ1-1	CASSGGGQAGKTEAFF	TGTGCCAGCAGTGGGGGGGGGCAGGCAGGAAAAACTGAAGCTTTCTTT
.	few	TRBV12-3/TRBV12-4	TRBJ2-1	CASSFFYSETYNEQFF	TGTGCCAGCAGTTTCTTCTATTCTGAGACCTACAATGAGCAGTTCTTC